The clone carrying this TCR beta chain was seen repeatedly, ten times or more. What it binds is unknown. Trimming shortened V by 4 bases and J by 0 bases, and 11 bases separated the two germline ends. In germline, CDR1 is SQVTM, CDR2 ANQGSEA. The CDR3 has 14 amino acids. The source of the sample is a study of HIV-infected patients and healthy controls. General study points: HIV-infected patients and controls differed significantly in mean usage of eight alpha and eight beta V genes.

The repertoire came from unfractionated whole blood and reflected all unsorted peripheral T cells. Control samples came from roughly ten uninfected healthy donors, four of them resampled after two to four months. cDNA was made from around 0.5 ug RNA using alpha and beta constant primers. Using multiplexing indices, alpha and beta chain libraries were generated apart by chain-specific third strand synthesis. Each cDNA molecule was barcoded, and a single primer pair amplified each chain. A 12-nucleotide barcode per molecule came from two concatenated random hexamers added pre-amplification. Using its own MiXCR run on the 5' RACE reads, TCRdb lists one record per CDR3 protein. The sample yields more than 15,000 distinct CDR3 sequences, 4.5% to 5.5% seen once.

The clonotype was recovered from an adult in good health. Sample: blood. The chain combines TRBV29-1 with TRBJ2-3; D is uncertain. CDR3 sequence: CSVATLRSTDTQYF. CDR3 bases: TGCAGCGTTGCGACTCTCCGGAGCACAGATACGCAGTATTTT.